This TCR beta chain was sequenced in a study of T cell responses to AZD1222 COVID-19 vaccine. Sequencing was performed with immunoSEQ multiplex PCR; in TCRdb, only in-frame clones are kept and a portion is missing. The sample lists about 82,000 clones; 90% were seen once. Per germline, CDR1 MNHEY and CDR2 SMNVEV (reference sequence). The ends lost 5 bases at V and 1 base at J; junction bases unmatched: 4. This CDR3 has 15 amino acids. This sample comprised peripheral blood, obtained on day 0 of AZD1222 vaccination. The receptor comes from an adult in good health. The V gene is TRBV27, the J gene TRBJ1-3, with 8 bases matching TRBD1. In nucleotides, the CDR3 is TGTGCCAGCAGTCCCGGGACAGGTTCTGGAAACACCATATATTTT. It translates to CASSPGTGSGNTIYF.